The 32 T cell receptor beta chains listed next were all sequenced from one sample in a study of T-cell reconstitution after alpha-beta-depleted transplantation in children. The TCRbeta library incorporated unique molecular identifiers. MiXCR, run by TCRdb on the PCR reads, gives a single entry per CDR3 protein. The table lists approximately 83,000 distinct CDR3 sequences, 12% of them singletons, with roughly 14% in the top ten. This material consisted of PBMCs from the stem cell graft donor, taken from the stem cell graft. These receptors originate from a human donor who donated a stem cell graft to a child with inherited bone marrow failure.

This clonotype was seen many times. The J gene is TRBJ1-1, the V gene TRBV11-2, with 7 nucleotides matching TRBD1. From germline, CDR1 is SGHAT and CDR2 FQNNGV. The V and J ends lost 0 bases and 11 bases, in that order; junction bases with no gene match: 3. The CDR3 extends over 12 amino acids. The chain's CDR3 is CASSLEGGRAFF. CDR3 nucleotides: TGTGCCAGCAGCTTAGAAGGGGGCAGGGCTTTCTTT.

At least ten counts were recorded for this clonotype. The gene calls are TRBV12-3 or TRBV12-4 and TRBJ1-4, with D uncertain. The V and J ends lost 3 bases and 5 bases respectively, with 10 bases between them. This CDR3 region has 14 residues. The DNA for the CDR3 is TGTGCCAGCAGTTTTTCGGCTATAAATGAAAAACTGTTTTTT. This sequence encodes CASSFSAINEKLFF.

This clonotype has ten or more counts. The chain employs TRBV9 and TRBJ2-7; TRBD1 might be the D (5 bases). Trimming pared 0 bases from V and 2 bases from J, leaving 9 bases between. In germline, CDR1 is SGDLS, CDR2 YYNGEE. CDR3 length: 14 amino acids. The CDR3 loop reads CASSVEQDPYEQYF. CDR3 bases: TGTGCCAGCAGCGTAGAACAGGACCCCTACGAGCAGTACTTC.

This clonotype was seen many times. The chain employs TRBV2 and TRBJ2-2; D ambiguous. Germline loops: CDR1 SNHLY, CDR2 FYNNEI. The CDR3 is made up of 14 amino acids. With 6 bases removed from V and 6 bases from J, the gap between germline ends came to 14 bases. CDR3 DNA sequence: TGTGCCAGCAGCGCGGCCCGAGCGTCCGGGGAGCTGTTTTTT. It is translated as CASSAARASGELFF.

This clonotype was counted only a few times. This chain uses TRBV30 with TRBJ2-4; D gene unclear. The CDR3 sequence is 15 residues long. Per the germline V gene, CDR1 is GTSNPN and CDR2 is SVGIG (reference sequence). Trimming cost V 7 bases and J 0 bases, with 16 bases left between them. This chain's CDR3 is CAYEEPSIAKNIQYF. Written as DNA, the CDR3 is TGTGCCTATGAAGAACCTTCTATAGCCAAAAACATTCAGTACTTC.

This clonotype appeared many times. V is TRBV5-1 and J is TRBJ2-6, with D unresolved. In germline, CDR1 is SGHRS, CDR2 YFSETQ. The V end lost 7 bases, the J end lost 2 bases, and 7 bases lay between the germline ends. The CDR3 length is 13 residues. The CDR3 coding sequence is TGCGCCAGCCGGGCGGCTGGGGCCAACGTCCTGACTTTC. Protein: CASRAAGANVLTF.

The rearrangement joins TRBV18 to TRBJ2-1; no reliable D call. This CDR3 is 15 amino acids long. Trimming left V 3 bases short and J 2 bases short, with 11 bases between. Germline V lookup: CDR1 KGHSH, CDR2 LQKENI. The DNA for the CDR3 is TGTGCCAGCTCACCCCAAACGGACCCCTACAATGAGCAGTTCTTC. Translation: CASSPQTDPYNEQFF.

This clonotype was recorded at least ten times. DNA of the CDR3: TGTGCCAGCAGTCCTATCCTTGGGGGCATTCAGTACTTC. It translates to CASSPILGGIQYF. The V and J genes are TRBV12-3 or TRBV12-4 and TRBJ2-4; either TRBD1 or TRBD2 may supply D (5 bases each). V gave up 5 bases and J gave up 9 bases, with 14 bases separating them. The CDR3 totals 13 residues.

This clonotype was observed a handful of times. The DNA of the CDR3 is TGTGCCAGCAGTTCACTAGAGAGCACAGATACGCAGTATTTT. It encodes CASSSLESTDTQYF. The rearrangement joins TRBV27 to TRBJ2-3; possibly TRBD2 for D (5 bases). The V end was cut by 4 bases, the J end by 0 bases, with 8 bases between. Germline CDR1 MNHEY, CDR2 SMNVEV (reference sequence). The CDR3 length is 14 residues.

The table lists this clonotype with many counts. This chain connects TRBV7-8 to TRBJ1-1, with D tentatively TRBD1 (6 bases). The V gene's germline CDR1 is SGHVS and CDR2 FQNEAQ. CDR3 length: 15 residues. Trimming left V 0 bases short and J 5 bases short, with 13 bases between. The CDR3 DNA follows: TGTGCCAGCAGCTTAGCGCCAGGGGCCCGTACTGAAGCTTTCTTT. It specifies CASSLAPGARTEAFF.

This clonotype was detected many times. The V call is TRBV20-1, the J call TRBJ1-6, with 9 nucleotides matching TRBD1. The CDR3 is 16 residues long. V gave up 3 bases and J gave up 2 bases; unmatched junction bases: 5. CDR1 and CDR2 (germline): DFQATT, SNEGSKA (reference sequence). CDR3 loop: CSARGTGITYNSPLHF. The CDR3 DNA sequence: TGCAGTGCTAGGGGGACAGGGATTACCTATAATTCACCCCTCCACTTT.

At least ten counts were recorded for this clonotype. The chain is built from TRBV7-2 and TRBJ1-4; TRBD1 aligns across 7 bases. V lost 1 base and J lost 8; bases outside the gene matches: 4. The CDR3 consists of 14 residues. Germline V CDR1 and CDR2: SGHTA, FQGNSA. The CDR3 DNA reads as TGTGCCAGCAGCTTAGACAGGGGCGGCGAAAAACTGTTTTTT. Its protein product is CASSLDRGGEKLFF.

This clonotype was observed at least ten times. The chain links TRBV4-3 to TRBJ1-6; possible D gene TRBD1, 5 bases. CDR3 length: 18 residues. With 3 bases removed from V and 0 bases from J, the gap between germline ends came to 15 bases. Germline V gene sequence: CDR1 LGHNA, CDR2 YSLEER. CDR3 amino acids: CASSQHHLGGSYNSPLHF. Here the CDR3 DNA reads TGCGCCAGCAGCCAGCACCATTTGGGGGGCTCCTATAATTCACCCCTCCACTTT.

This clonotype was observed at least ten times. This rearrangement joins TRBV5-5 to TRBJ1-6, with 8 bases matching TRBD1. CDR3 length: 15 amino acids. CDR1 is SGHKS and CDR2 is YYEKEE in the germline V gene (reference sequence). Trimming at V came to 4 bases and at J to 7 bases, leaving 7 bases not matched to a gene. Here the CDR3 DNA reads TGTGCCAGCAGCACCCGGACAGGGAAGAATTCACCCCTCCACTTT. This codes for CASSTRTGKNSPLHF.

This clonotype was seen many times. The J gene is TRBJ1-5, the V gene TRBV19, with unresolved D. The CDR3 consists of 13 residues. Germline V gene data show CDR1 as LNHDA and CDR2 as SQIVND (reference sequence). V dropped 0 bases and J dropped 7 bases, with 7 bases sitting between them. This CDR3 is CASSIEARQPQHF. DNA for the CDR3: TGTGCCAGTAGTATAGAAGCCCGACAGCCCCAGCATTTT. The complete variable domain, with remaining parts taken from reference TRBV19 and TRBJ1-5, reads DGGITQSPKYLFRKEGQNVTLSCEQNLNHDAMYWYRQDPGQGLRLIYYSQIVNDFQKGDIAEGYSVSREKKESFPLTVTSAQKNPTAFYLCASSIEARQPQHFGDGTRLSIL.

Many counts were recorded for this clonotype. The chain joins TRBV5-1 to TRBJ1-1, with 7 positions matching TRBD1. J was trimmed by 8 bases and V by 4 bases; bases with no gene match: 8. Germline values: CDR1 SGHRS, CDR2 YFSETQ. The CDR3 consists of 13 residues. The chain's CDR3 is CASSETGSPEAFF. DNA of the CDR3: TGCGCCAGCAGCGAGACAGGGAGTCCCGAAGCTTTCTTT.

This clonotype has at least ten counts. V gene TRBV12-3 or TRBV12-4 combines with J gene TRBJ2-1; D not resolved. Trimming removed 3 bases from V and 0 bases from J, with 15 bases in between. The CDR3 totals 17 residues. The CDR3 sequence is CASSLVPASSSYNEQFF. The CDR3 DNA is TGTGCCAGCAGTTTGGTTCCAGCTTCAAGCTCCTACAATGAGCAGTTCTTC.

This clonotype was seen ten or more times. The rearrangement uses TRBV10-3 and TRBJ2-3, with 11 bases that match TRBD2. The V and J ends lost 4 bases and 5 bases, in that order; junction bases with no gene match: 2. Germline-derived CDR1 and CDR2 are ENHRY and SYGVKD. This CDR3 region has 14 residues. This CDR3 is CAISGSGRGDTQYF. CDR3 sequence (DNA): TGTGCCATCAGTGGTAGCGGGAGGGGAGATACGCAGTATTTT.

This clonotype was observed many times. The rearrangement uses TRBV19 and TRBJ1-1, with TRBD1 identical over 8 bases. With 3 bases clipped from V and 4 bases from J, the junction kept 7 bases outside the gene matches. Germline V gene sequence: CDR1 LNHDA, CDR2 SQIVND (reference sequence). This CDR3 spans 15 amino acids. The CDR3 protein is CASSIGQGGSTEAFF. CDR3 coding DNA: TGTGCCAGTAGTATCGGACAGGGAGGGAGCACTGAAGCTTTCTTT.

This clonotype was seen ten or more times. V gene TRBV7-2 combines with J gene TRBJ1-5; TRBD1 is a possible D gene (5 bases). Germline CDR1 reads SGHTA; CDR2 reads FQGNSA. V was shortened by 3 bases and J by 6 bases, with 9 bases between the two germline ends. This CDR3 spans 13 amino acids. The CDR3 loop reads CASSFRAGQPQHF. CDR3 bases: TGTGCCAGCAGCTTCAGGGCTGGTCAGCCCCAGCATTTT. The full variable domain, in which reference TRBV7-2 and TRBJ1-5 provide the parts outside the CDR3, is GAGVSQSPSNKVTEKGKDVELRCDPISGHTALYWYRQSLGQGLEFLIYFQGNSAPDKSGLPSDRFSAERTGGSVSTLTIQRTQQEDSAVYLCASSFRAGQPQHFGDGTRLSIL.

The genes are TRBV18 and TRBJ1-4; D is unclear. CDR3 length: 13 amino acids. Germline V CDR1 and CDR2: KGHSH, LQKENI. V was shortened by 1 base and J by 5 bases, with 5 bases between the two germline ends. Written as DNA, the CDR3 is TGTGCCAGCTCACCACAGGACAATGAAAAACTGTTTTTT. This encodes CASSPQDNEKLFF.

Many counts were recorded for this clonotype. The rearrangement uses TRBV5-5 and TRBJ2-1; D is possibly TRBD1 (5 bases). V was trimmed by 0 bases and J by 6 bases, leaving 7 bases between them. CDR3 length: 13 amino acids. The V gene's germline CDR1 is SGHKS and CDR2 YYEKEE (reference sequence). The DNA for the CDR3 is TGTGCCAGCAGCTTGGGCAGGGTCAATGAGCAGTTCTTC. This translates into CASSLGRVNEQFF.

This clonotype was observed at least ten times. V and J are TRBV27 and TRBJ2-4, with 7 nucleotides matching TRBD2. The CDR3 contains 15 residues. The germline V gene encodes CDR1 MNHEY and CDR2 SMNVEV (reference sequence). The junction had 10 bases not matched to a gene; V was cut back by 5 bases and J by 6 bases. In DNA, the CDR3 is TGTGCCAGCAGTGGGGGGGGACGGAACCTAAACATTCAGTACTTC. Protein product: CASSGGGRNLNIQYF.

This clonotype has at least ten counts. V is TRBV7-9 and J is TRBJ1-1; D ambiguous. The V gene's germline CDR1 is SEHNR and CDR2 FQNEAQ (reference sequence). V lost 0 bases and J 4 bases, leaving 9 bases between the germline ends. The CDR3 is made up of 14 amino acids. CDR3 DNA sequence: TGTGCCAGCAGCTTAGCGATTCTGAGCACTGAAGCTTTCTTT. Its translation is CASSLAILSTEAFF.

Many counts were recorded for this clonotype. CDR3 loop: CAISDPSLGRTDTQYF. DNA for the CDR3: TGTGCCATCAGTGATCCTTCATTGGGGCGCACAGATACGCAGTATTTT. This chain links TRBV10-3 with TRBJ2-3; tentative D call: TRBD1 (5 bases). The CDR3 extends over 16 amino acids. With 3 bases removed from V and 1 base from J, the gap between germline ends came to 14 bases. Germline-derived CDR1 and CDR2 are ENHRY and SYGVKD.

There are a few counts of this clonotype. This rearrangement joins TRBV27 to TRBJ1-5, with D hard to call. This CDR3 spans 17 amino acids. Per germline, CDR1 MNHEY and CDR2 SMNVEV (reference sequence). Trimming removed 0 bases at V and 1 base at J, with 13 bases between. For the CDR3, the DNA is TGTGCCAGCAGTTTATCTTGGGTATCGGAGAGCAATCAGCCCCAGCATTTT. Translating gives CASSLSWVSESNQPQHF.

This clonotype was picked up many times. This chain connects TRBV15 to TRBJ2-4; D is unresolved. V was cut by 0 bases and J by 1 base, with 10 bases left in between. This CDR3 has 16 amino acids. The germline V gene has CDR1 LNHNV and CDR2 YYDKDF (reference sequence). The chain's CDR3 is CATSRDKSVAKNIQYF. The CDR3 coding sequence is TGTGCCACCAGCAGAGATAAGAGTGTGGCCAAAAACATTCAGTACTTC. The entire variable domain, with the rest obtained from reference TRBV15 and TRBJ2-4, is as follows: DAMVIQNPRYQVTQFGKPVTLSCSQTLNHNVMYWYQQKSSQAPKLLFHYYDKDFNNEADTPDNFQSRRPNTSFCFLDIRSPGLGDTAMYLCATSRDKSVAKNIQYFGAGTRLSVL.

There are many counts of this clonotype. The rearrangement joins TRBV4-1 to TRBJ1-3, with D uncertain. CDR1 is MGHRA, CDR2 YSYEKL, per germline. V dropped 3 bases and J dropped 8 bases, with 8 bases sitting between them. CDR3 length: 12 residues. CDR3 residues: CASSQAMDTIYF. The CDR3 nucleotides read TGCGCCAGCAGCCAGGCTATGGACACCATATATTTT.

This clonotype has at least ten counts. The V call is TRBV6-2 or TRBV6-3, the J call TRBJ2-5, with no clear D. Germline-derived CDR1 and CDR2 are MNHEY and SVGEGT. The CDR3 runs to 17 residues. V was clipped by 2 bases and J by 5 bases, with 21 bases between them. CDR3 DNA sequence: TGTGCCAGCAGTTACGGCGCCTGGGCAGGTGAAGGGGAGACCCAGTACTTC. Translation: CASSYGAWAGEGETQYF.

For this clonotype: This sequence may be a read error, since a much larger clone differs from it by one base. CDR3: CASTPSATDTQYF. CDR3 coding DNA: TGTGCCAGCACCCCGAGCGCCACAGATACGCAGTATTTT. This rearrangement joins TRBV6-1 to TRBJ2-3; the D is unclear. The CDR3 consists of 13 residues. Germline CDR1 MNHNS, CDR2 SASEGT. V was cut by 7 bases and J by 2 bases, with 10 bases left in between.

V is TRBV20-1 and J is TRBJ1-2; weak D call: TRBD1 (6 bases). This CDR3 is 11 amino acids long. V shed 4 bases and J shed 8 bases, with 11 bases lying between them. Germline CDR1 and CDR2: DFQATT and SNEGSKA (reference sequence). CDR3 loop: CSATTGPGYTF. CDR3 nucleotide sequence: TGCAGTGCTACCACAGGGCCCGGCTACACCTTC.

This clonotype has only a few counts. This rearrangement joins TRBV7-3 to TRBJ1-6; 7 bases agree with TRBD1. V shed 4 bases and J 9 bases; nucleotides not matched to a gene: 6. The CDR3 loop spans 14 amino acids. CDR1 and CDR2 (germline): SGHTA, FQGTGA. CDR3 bases: TGTGCCAGCAGCTCGGGACAGAGGAGTTCACCCCTCCACTTT. This codes for CASSSGQRSSPLHF.